These 9 T cell receptor beta chains originate from one sample sequenced in a study of CD8+CD57+ T cells in acquired aplastic anemia. Genomic DNA templated the TCR beta VDJ and CDR3 profiling. MiXCR, applied by TCRdb to the reads, yields one record per CDR3 protein. The table shows about 180,000 distinct CDR3 sequences, with roughly three fifths occurring only once. Only patients with CD8+CD57+ cell expansion on flow cytometry were chosen for sequencing. Material: sorted CD4+, CD8+, or CD8+CD57+ T cells (not recorded which) from PBMCs. The receptors derive from a human donor with aplastic anemia.

The V and J genes are TRBV12-3 or TRBV12-4 and TRBJ2-7; perhaps TRBD1 as D (9 bases). The V end lost 9 bases, the J end lost 7 bases, and 19 bases lay between the germline ends. This CDR3 contains 13 residues. CDR3 loop: CASSSGTGREQYF. The CDR3 DNA is TGTGCCAGTAGTAGCGGGACAGGGCGTGAGCAGTACTTC.

The genes are TRBV5-6 and TRBJ1-1; TRBD1 is a possible D gene (5 bases). In germline, CDR1 is SGHDT, CDR2 YYEEEE. The ends were cut back, 2 bases at V and 6 bases at J, with 14 bases in the middle. The CDR3 spans 14 residues. DNA of the CDR3: TGTGCCAGCAGCTTATTGGTGCAGGGCGCTGAAGCTTTCTTT. It yields the protein CASSLLVQGAEAFF.

This clonotype was picked up one time. The rearrangement joins TRBV10-3 to TRBJ1-2; D not certain. The CDR3 contains 11 residues. Deletions cut 3 bases from V and 7 bases from J, with 6 bases between. The V gene's germline CDR1 is ENHRY and CDR2 SYGVKD. This CDR3 reads CAISDPGGYTF. In DNA form, the CDR3 reads TGTGCCATCAGTGATCCTGGTGGCTACACCTTC.

The V gene is TRBV6-4, the J gene TRBJ2-7; 10 bases are shared with TRBD1. The CDR3 loop spans 16 amino acids. The J segment lost 5 bases and the V segment lost 5 bases, leaving 12 bases of the junction unmatched. Germline CDR1 reads MRHNA; CDR2 reads SNTAGT. Written as DNA, the CDR3 is TGTGCCAGCAGTACCTCGCCGGGACAGGGGAACCACGAGCAGTACTTC. This gives the protein CASSTSPGQGNHEQYF.

J is TRBJ2-3 and V is TRBV7-2, with TRBD2 identical over 11 bases. The germline V gene has CDR1 SGHTA and CDR2 FQGNSA. CDR3 length: 17 residues. Losses at the gene ends were 0 bases for V and 0 bases for J; bases not matched to a gene: 2. The CDR3 DNA reads TGTGCCAGCAGCTTAGCGCGGACTAGCGGGAGCACAGATACGCAGTATTTT. Its translation is CASSLARTSGSTDTQYF. Full variable domain (remainder filled in from reference TRBV7-2 and TRBJ2-3): GAGVSQSPSNKVTEKGKDVELRCDPISGHTALYWYRQSLGQGLEFLIYFQGNSAPDKSGLPSDRFSAERTGGSVSTLTIQRTQQEDSAVYLCASSLARTSGSTDTQYFGPGTRLTVL.

The CDR3, as DNA: TGTGCCAGCAGCGCGGGGCTTGGGACCTCATACGAGCAGTACTTC. Translated: CASSAGLGTSYEQYF. The V call is TRBV5-4, the J call TRBJ2-7; D might be TRBD2 (6 bases). The CDR3 runs to 15 residues. V was clipped by 4 bases and J by 4 bases, with 18 bases between them. Germline V gene sequence: CDR1 SGHNT, CDR2 YYREEE (reference sequence).

This clonotype was detected ten times or more. The chain is built from TRBV5-1 and TRBJ2-3; D not certain. V lost 0 bases and J 4 bases, leaving 12 bases between the germline ends. CDR3 size: 15 residues. Germline V gene data show CDR1 as SGHRS and CDR2 as YFSETQ. The CDR3 sequence: CASSLGEIKADTQYF. CDR3 DNA: TGCGCCAGCAGCTTGGGAGAAATTAAGGCAGATACGCAGTATTTT.

The J gene is TRBJ2-1, the V gene TRBV5-5; D not certain. Germline V gives CDR1 SGHKS, CDR2 YYEKEE (reference sequence). Between the trimmed V and J ends, which lost 4 bases and 2 bases, there was a span of 7 bases. The CDR3 extends over 13 amino acids. This chain's CDR3 is CASSPRTYNEQFF. The CDR3 DNA follows: TGTGCCAGCAGCCCCCGAACCTACAATGAGCAGTTCTTC.

As to this clonotype: Relative to the germline gene, one junction end is altered; a read error may explain this. The V and J genes are TRBV7-9 and TRBJ2-2; D possibly corresponds to TRBD2 (5 bases). Looked up from germline, CDR1 is SEHNR and CDR2 is FQNEAQ (reference sequence). CDR3 length: 15 residues. CDR3 residues: CASSELEPNTGELFF. The CDR3 nucleotides read TGCGCCAGCAGCGAACTAGAGCCGAACACCGGGGAGCTGTTTTTT.